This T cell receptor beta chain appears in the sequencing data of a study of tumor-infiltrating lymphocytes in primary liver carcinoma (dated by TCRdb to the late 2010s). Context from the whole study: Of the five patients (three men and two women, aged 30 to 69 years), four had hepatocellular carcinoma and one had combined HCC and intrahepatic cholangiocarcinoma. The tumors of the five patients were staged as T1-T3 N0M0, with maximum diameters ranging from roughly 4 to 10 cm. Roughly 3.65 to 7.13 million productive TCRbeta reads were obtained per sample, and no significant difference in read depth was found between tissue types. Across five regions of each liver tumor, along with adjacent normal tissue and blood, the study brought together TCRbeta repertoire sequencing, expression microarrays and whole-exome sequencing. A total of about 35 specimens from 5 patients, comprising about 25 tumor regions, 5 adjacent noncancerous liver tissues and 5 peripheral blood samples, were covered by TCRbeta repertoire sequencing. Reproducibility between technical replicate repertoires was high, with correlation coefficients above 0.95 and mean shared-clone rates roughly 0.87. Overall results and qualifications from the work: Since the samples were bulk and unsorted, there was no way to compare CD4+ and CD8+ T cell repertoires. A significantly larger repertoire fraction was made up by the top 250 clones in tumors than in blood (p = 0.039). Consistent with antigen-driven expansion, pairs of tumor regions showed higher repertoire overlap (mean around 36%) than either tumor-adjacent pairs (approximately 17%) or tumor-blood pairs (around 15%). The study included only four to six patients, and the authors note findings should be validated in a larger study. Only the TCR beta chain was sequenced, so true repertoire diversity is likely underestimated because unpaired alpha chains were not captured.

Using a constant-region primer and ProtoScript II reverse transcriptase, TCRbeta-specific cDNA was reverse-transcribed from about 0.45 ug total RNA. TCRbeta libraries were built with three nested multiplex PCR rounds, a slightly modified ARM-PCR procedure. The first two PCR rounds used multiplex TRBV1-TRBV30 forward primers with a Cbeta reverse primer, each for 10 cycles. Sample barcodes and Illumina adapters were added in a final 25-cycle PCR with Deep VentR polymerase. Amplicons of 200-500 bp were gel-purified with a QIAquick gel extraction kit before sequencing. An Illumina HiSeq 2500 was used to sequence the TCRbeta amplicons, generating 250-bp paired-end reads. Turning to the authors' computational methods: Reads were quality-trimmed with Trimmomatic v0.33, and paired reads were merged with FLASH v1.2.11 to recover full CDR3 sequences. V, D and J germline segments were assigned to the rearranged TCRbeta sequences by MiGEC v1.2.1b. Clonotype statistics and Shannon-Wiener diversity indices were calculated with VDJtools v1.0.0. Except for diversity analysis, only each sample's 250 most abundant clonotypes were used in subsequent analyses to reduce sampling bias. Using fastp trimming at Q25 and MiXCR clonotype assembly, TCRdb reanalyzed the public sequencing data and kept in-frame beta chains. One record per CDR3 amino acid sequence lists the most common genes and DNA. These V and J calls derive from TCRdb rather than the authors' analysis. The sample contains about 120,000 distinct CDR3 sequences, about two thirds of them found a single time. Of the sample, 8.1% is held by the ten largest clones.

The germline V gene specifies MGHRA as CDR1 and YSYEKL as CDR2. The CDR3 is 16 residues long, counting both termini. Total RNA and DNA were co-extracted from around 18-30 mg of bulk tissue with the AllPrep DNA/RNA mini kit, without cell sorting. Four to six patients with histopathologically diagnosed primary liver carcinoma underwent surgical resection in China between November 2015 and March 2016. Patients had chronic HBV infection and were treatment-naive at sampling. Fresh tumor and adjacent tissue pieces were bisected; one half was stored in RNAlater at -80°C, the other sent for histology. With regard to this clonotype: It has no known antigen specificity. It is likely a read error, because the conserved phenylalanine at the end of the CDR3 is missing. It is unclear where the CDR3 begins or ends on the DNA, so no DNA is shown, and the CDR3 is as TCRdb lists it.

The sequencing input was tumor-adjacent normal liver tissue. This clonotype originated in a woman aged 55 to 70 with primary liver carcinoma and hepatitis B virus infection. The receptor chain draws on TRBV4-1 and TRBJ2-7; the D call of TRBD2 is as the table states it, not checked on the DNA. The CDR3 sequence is CASSQVPRLGSYERYS.